The source of this TCR beta chain is a study of blood T cell repertoires in COVID-19 (dated by TCRdb to the early 2020s). At the level of the whole study: The collaborator samples originated in the United States, Italy and Spain and spanned the acute and convalescent phases of COVID-19. The material from the prospective study consisted of cDNA or gDNA derived from T cells, B-cell-depleted T cells, or PBMCs. The dataset comprised deeply sampled blood TCRbeta repertoires from subjects exposed to, actively infected with, or recovered from COVID-19. The repertoires were released in a freely available public database intended as a resource for research on the immune response to SARS-CoV-2. The samples were drawn from the first 160 participants of the ongoing ImmuneRACE study and from some 1,300 subjects provided by 6 global collaborators. The sample metadata nearly always contained a de-identified subject ID, COVID-19 status, age in years and sex. Where available, HLA class I and class II types were obtained from metadata supplied by the sample provider rather than from assay-based typing. Broader findings and caveats from the paper: How much clinical and demographic metadata was included differed by source and by participant, and the metadata was provided uncurated.

TCRbeta CDR3 regions were amplified from genomic DNA by means of the immunoSEQ Assay, a bias-controlled multiplex PCR. In the authors' own workflow: Nucleated cell counts per sample were estimated from amplification of reference gene primers within the assay. To quantify the absolute abundance of each unique TCRbeta CDR3 rearrangement, sequence reads were collapsed and filtered. For each sample, productive Simpson clonality was calculated by taking the square root of Simpson's diversity index across productive rearrangements. TCRdb obtained this table from immuneACCESS and retained in-frame rearrangements with V and J assigned. These tables miss some clones; where compared with another copy, unresolved V genes account for less than half of the shortfall, and the remainder is unexplained. V and J calls and clone size follow that table, whereas D and trimming were derived from the DNA. Within this sample are 150,000 to 200,000 clones, with 85% to 90% of them counted one time only. Approximately 10% of the sample comes from the top ten.

Points on this clone: Its antigen target is currently unknown. Base-call qualities are not available, and no considerably larger clone is one nucleotide away.

There are 14 amino acids in the CDR3, from cysteine to phenylalanine inclusive. Only the CDR3 portion is preserved as DNA: 42 bases, with reading frame beginning at the first base. The germline V gene sets CDR1 to WSHSY and CDR2 to SAAADI. V is clipped by 3 bases and J by 1 base, and the sequence between their germline boundaries is 10 bases long. One collaborating source in Seattle enrolled patients during active infection and followed them longitudinally through the course of disease. Whole blood was collected in K2EDTA tubes by collaborating institutions according to the institutions' own protocols. For TCRbeta analysis, collaborator samples were shipped as frozen whole blood, as isolated PBMCs, or as DNA extracted from either sample type.

The sequenced sample was peripheral blood. In this chain, TRBV10-2 is recombined with TRBJ2-7; the D gene is perhaps TRBD1, on 6 matching bases. The TCR comes from a woman aged 65 to 85 with COVID-19, enrolled during active disease. Here the CDR3 is given as CASSEADRSYEQYF. The DNA sequence is as follows: TGCGCCAGCAGTGAAGCGGACAGATCCTACGAGCAGTACTTC.